The source of this T cell receptor beta chain is a study of technical replicates of blood from several donors (dated by TCRdb to about 2017). A note on this clone: The antigen this receptor binds is unknown. Base qualities are not provided; no much larger clone lies one nucleotide away.

For CDR1 and CDR2, the germline V gene (reference sequence) lists GTSNPN and SVGIG. From cysteine to phenylalanine, the CDR3 is 14 amino acids long. CDR3 DNA only is kept here, 42 bases in frame from base 1. Trimming accounts for 3 bases at V and 8 bases at J, while the number of junction bases matched to no gene is 8. Libraries were built with the immunoSEQ multiplex PCR assay. TCRdb stores this immuneACCESS table with in-frame sequences only. Part of the clones is absent; in the studies checked, under half of the shortfall reflects unresolved V genes, and no reason is known for the rest. The sample includes about 49,000 clones, with roughly 90% observed a single time. The top ten clonotypes cover about 3.9% of the sample.

Rearrangement joined TRBV30 to TRBJ2-3, and 10 junctional nucleotides match TRBD2. This clonotype was sampled from a human donor in good health. Some clones in this sample may be carry-over from other donors' samples. The sample comprised PBMCs. The nucleotide sequence reads as follows: TGTGCCTGGAGGCAGCGGGAGGGATGGGGTACGCAGTATTTT. This translates into CAWRQREGWGTQYF.